Presented here are 8 T cell receptor beta chains from one specimen sequenced in a study of PD-L1 blockade in urothelial cancer. Profiled with immunoSEQ multiplex PCR; TCRdb holds only in-frame clones, not every one. The repertoire has about 88,000 clones, roughly nine tenths of them found once; the top ten carry over 9%. The sample consisted of PBMCs, taken around atezolizumab (anti-PD-L1) treatment. Source of these receptors: a man aged 55-75 years with urothelial cancer.

The chain is built from TRBV9 and TRBJ1-3, with TRBD1 identical over 7 bases. This CDR3 region has 14 residues. Looked up from germline, CDR1 is SGDLS and CDR2 is YYNGEE. V shed 4 bases and J 3 bases; nucleotides not matched to a gene: 4. CDR3 DNA: TGTGCCAGCAGCCAAGACAGGGTTGGAAACACCATATATTTT. It codes for CASSQDRVGNTIYF.

The chain joins TRBV7-9 to TRBJ1-2; D is perhaps TRBD1 (5 bases). The V and J ends lost 5 bases and 0 bases respectively, with 10 bases between them. Per germline, CDR1 SEHNR and CDR2 FQNEAQ (reference sequence). This CDR3 has 14 amino acids. CDR3 sequence reads: CASSPDSSNYGYTF. The CDR3 bases are TGTGCCAGCAGCCCCGACAGTTCTAACTATGGCTACACCTTC.

The chain joins TRBV19 to TRBJ2-1, with 9 bases lining up with TRBD2. V lost 7 bases to trimming and J lost 8 bases; unmatched junction nucleotides: 6. In germline, CDR1 is LNHDA, CDR2 SQIVND (reference sequence). CDR3 size: 13 residues. This chain's CDR3 is CASTLAGSDEQFF. DNA for the CDR3: TGTGCCAGTACCCTAGCGGGAAGTGATGAGCAGTTCTTC.

In its sample, this clone was seen once. The CDR3 DNA follows: TGCAGCGTTGAGACGGACAGGCCCCGGGAGACCCAGTACTTC. Protein sequence: CSVETDRPRETQYF. V usage is TRBV29-1 and J usage is TRBJ2-5; 7 bases map to TRBD1. The germline V gene has CDR1 SQVTM and CDR2 ANQGSEA. The CDR3 consists of 14 residues. Trimming took 3 bases from V and 5 from J; bases not matched to a gene: 9. Based on the CDR3 plus reference TRBV29-1 and TRBJ2-5, the full variable domain is SAVISQKPSRDICQRGTSLTIQCQVDSQVTMMFWYRQQPGQSLTLIATANQGSEATYESGFVIDKFPISRPNLTFSTLTVSNMSPEDSSIYLCSVETDRPRETQYFGPGTRLLVL.

The chain has TRBV7-8 and TRBJ1-2; D gene unclear. The germline V gene has CDR1 SGHVS and CDR2 FQNEAQ. The CDR3 runs 15 residues. The V end lost 4 bases, the J end lost 4 bases, and 16 bases lay between the germline ends. The chain's CDR3 is CASSSGETRSYGYTF. CDR3 in DNA: TGTGCCAGCAGCTCCGGGGAGACAAGAAGCTATGGCTACACCTTC.

The V call is TRBV29-1, the J call TRBJ1-4, with 8 bases aligning to TRBD1. From germline, CDR1 is SQVTM and CDR2 ANQGSEA. V shed 7 bases and J 6 bases; nucleotides not matched to a gene: 4. The CDR3 sequence is 12 residues long. DNA for the CDR3: TGCAGCGGAACAGGGGGAGATGAAAAACTGTTTTTT. Translating it yields CSGTGGDEKLFF.

The chain is built from TRBV7-3 and TRBJ2-1, with 7 nucleotides matching TRBD2. CDR1 and CDR2 from the germline V gene are SGHTA and FQGTGA. V lost 0 bases to trimming and J lost 1 base; unmatched junction nucleotides: 9. The CDR3 covers 18 residues. The CDR3: CASSLTREAPQSYNEQFF. In nucleotides, the CDR3 is TGTGCCAGCAGCTTAACACGGGAGGCCCCTCAATCCTACAATGAGCAGTTCTTC.

The chain combines TRBV11-2 with TRBJ1-1; D remains unclear. This CDR3 spans 13 amino acids. Trimming took 2 bases from V and 1 from J, leaving 5 bases between them. CDR1 SGHAT and CDR2 FQNNGV come from the germline V gene. The CDR3 coding sequence is TGTGCCAGCAGCTTACGACAGAACACTGAAGCTTTCTTT. Translated: CASSLRQNTEAFF.